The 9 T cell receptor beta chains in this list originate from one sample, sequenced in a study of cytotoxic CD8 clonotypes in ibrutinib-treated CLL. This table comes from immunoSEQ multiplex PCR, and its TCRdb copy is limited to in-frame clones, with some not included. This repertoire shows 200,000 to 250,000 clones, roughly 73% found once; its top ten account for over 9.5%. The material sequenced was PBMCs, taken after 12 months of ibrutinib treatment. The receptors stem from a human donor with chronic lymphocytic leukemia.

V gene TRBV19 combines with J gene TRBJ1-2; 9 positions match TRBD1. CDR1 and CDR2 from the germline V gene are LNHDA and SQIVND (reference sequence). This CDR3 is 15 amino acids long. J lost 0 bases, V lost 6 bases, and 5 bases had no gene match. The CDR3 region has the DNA TGTGCCAGTAGCGAACAGGGGGCTCCTAACTATGGCTACACCTTC. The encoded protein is CASSEQGAPNYGYTF.

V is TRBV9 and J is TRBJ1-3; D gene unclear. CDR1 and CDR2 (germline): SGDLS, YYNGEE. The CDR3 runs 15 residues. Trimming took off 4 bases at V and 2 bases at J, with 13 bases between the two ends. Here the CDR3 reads CASSPDGGAGNTIYF. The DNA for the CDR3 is TGTGCCAGCAGCCCAGACGGAGGAGCTGGAAACACCATATATTTT.

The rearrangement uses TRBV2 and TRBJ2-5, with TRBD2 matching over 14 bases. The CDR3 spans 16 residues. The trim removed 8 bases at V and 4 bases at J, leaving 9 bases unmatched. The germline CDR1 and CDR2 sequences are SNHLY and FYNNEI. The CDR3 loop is CASVRGLAGGGETQYF. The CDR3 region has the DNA TGTGCCAGCGTCCGAGGACTAGCGGGGGGCGGAGAGACCCAGTACTTC.

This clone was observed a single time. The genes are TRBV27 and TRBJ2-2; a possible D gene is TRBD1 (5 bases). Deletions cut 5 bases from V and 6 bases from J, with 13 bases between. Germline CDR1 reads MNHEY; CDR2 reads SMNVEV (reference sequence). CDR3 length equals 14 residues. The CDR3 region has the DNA TGTGCCAGCAGTCTAGGGGATCGGGCCGGGGAGCTGTTTTTT. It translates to CASSLGDRAGELFF.

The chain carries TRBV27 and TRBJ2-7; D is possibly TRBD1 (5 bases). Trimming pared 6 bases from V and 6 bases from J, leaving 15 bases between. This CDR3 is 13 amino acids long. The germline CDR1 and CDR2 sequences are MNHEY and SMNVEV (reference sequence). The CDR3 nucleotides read TGTGCCAGCAGCCGCCAAGCAGGGCTCGAGCAGTACTTC. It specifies CASSRQAGLEQYF.

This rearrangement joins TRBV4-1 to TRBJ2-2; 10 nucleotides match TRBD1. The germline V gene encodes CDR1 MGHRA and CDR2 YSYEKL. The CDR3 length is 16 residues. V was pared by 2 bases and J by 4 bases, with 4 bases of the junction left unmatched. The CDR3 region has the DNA TGCGCCAGCAGCCAACTTCGGACAGGGGGCACCGGGGAGCTGTTTTTT. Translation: CASSQLRTGGTGELFF.

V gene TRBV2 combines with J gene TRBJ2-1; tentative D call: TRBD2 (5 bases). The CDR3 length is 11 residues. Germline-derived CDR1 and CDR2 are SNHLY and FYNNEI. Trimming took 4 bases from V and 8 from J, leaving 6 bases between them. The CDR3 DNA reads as TGTGCCAGCAGTGCGCGGGATGAGCAGTTCTTC. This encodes CASSARDEQFF.

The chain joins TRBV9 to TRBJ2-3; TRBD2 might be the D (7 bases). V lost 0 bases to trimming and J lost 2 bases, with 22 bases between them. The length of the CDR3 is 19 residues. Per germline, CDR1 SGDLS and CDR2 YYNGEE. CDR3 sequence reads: CASSVAGGATRGYTDTQYF. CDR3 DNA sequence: TGTGCCAGCAGCGTAGCGGGGGGCGCCACGCGAGGATACACAGATACGCAGTATTTT.

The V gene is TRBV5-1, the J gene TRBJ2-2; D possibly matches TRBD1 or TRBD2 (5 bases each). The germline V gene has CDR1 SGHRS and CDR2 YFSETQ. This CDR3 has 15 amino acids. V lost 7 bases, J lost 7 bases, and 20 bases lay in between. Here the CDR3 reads CASSEDGTYSGELFF. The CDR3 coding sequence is TGCGCCAGCTCCGAGGACGGGACGTACAGCGGGGAGCTGTTTTTT.